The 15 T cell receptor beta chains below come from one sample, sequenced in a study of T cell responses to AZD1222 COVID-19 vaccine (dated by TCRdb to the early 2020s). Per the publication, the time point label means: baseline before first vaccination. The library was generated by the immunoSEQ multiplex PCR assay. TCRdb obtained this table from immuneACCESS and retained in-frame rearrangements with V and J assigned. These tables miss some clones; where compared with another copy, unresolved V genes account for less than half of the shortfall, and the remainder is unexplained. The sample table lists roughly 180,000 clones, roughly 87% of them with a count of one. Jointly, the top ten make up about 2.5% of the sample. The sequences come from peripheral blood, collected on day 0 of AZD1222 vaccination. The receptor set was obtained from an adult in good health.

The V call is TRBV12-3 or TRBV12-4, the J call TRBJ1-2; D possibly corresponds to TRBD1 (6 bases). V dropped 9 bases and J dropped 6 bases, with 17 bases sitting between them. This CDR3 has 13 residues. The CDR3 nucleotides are TGTGCCAGTTCCTGGGGGGGGCCGGATGGCTACACCTTC. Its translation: CASSWGGPDGYTF.

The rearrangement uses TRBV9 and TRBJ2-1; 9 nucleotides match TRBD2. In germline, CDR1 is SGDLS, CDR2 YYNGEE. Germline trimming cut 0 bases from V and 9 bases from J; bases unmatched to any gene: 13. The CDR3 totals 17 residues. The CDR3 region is CASSVAPTGTSRGEQFF. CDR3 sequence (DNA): TGTGCCAGCAGCGTAGCCCCAACCGGGACTAGCCGGGGTGAGCAGTTCTTC.

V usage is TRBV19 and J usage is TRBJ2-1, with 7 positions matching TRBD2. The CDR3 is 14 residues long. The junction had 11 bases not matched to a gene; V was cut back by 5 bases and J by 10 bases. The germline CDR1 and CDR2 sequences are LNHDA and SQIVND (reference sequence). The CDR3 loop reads CASSAQGLGSEQFF. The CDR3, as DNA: TGTGCCAGTAGTGCTCAAGGACTAGGGAGCGAGCAGTTCTTC.

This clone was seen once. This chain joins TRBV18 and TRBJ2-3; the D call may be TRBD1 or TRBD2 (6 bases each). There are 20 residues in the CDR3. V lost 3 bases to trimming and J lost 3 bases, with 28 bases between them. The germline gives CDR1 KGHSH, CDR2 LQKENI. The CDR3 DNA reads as TGTGCCAGCTCACCGAGCGAAGGGCAGGGGAGTGTGCGGGGTACAGATACGCAGTATTTT. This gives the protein CASSPSEGQGSVRGTDTQYF.

CDR3 sequence reads: CASSLVGAGGYGYTF. CDR3 sequence (DNA): TGTGCCAGCAGCTTAGTCGGGGCAGGGGGTTATGGCTACACCTTC. The rearrangement joins TRBV7-9 to TRBJ1-2, with 7 positions matching TRBD1. J was trimmed by 5 bases and V by 1 base; bases with no gene match: 7. This CDR3 has 15 amino acids. Germline V lookup: CDR1 SEHNR, CDR2 FQNEAQ (reference sequence).

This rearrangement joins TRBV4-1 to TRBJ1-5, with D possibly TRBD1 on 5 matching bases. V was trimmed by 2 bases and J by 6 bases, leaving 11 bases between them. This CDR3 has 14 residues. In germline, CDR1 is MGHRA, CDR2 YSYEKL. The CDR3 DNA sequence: TGCGCCAGCAGCCAATCCCGGGGGAGTCAGCCCCAGCATTTT. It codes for CASSQSRGSQPQHF.

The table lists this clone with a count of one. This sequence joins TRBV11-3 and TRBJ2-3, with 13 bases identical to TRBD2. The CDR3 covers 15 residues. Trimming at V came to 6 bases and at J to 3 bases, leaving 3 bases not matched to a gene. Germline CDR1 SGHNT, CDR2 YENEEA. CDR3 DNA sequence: TGTGCCAGCAGACGGGGACTAGCGGGGACAGATACGCAGTATTTT. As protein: CASRRGLAGTDTQYF.

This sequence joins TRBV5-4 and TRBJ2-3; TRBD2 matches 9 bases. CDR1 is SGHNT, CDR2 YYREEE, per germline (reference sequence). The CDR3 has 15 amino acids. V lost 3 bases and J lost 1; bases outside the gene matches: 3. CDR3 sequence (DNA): TGTGCCAGCAGCTCTGTAGCGGGGGGCACAGATACGCAGTATTTT. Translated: CASSSVAGGTDTQYF. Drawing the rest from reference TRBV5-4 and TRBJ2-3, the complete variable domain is ETGVTQSPTHLIKTRGQQVTLRCSSQSGHNTVSWYQQALGQGPQFIFQYYREEENGRGNFPPRFSGLQFPNYSSELNVNALELDDSALYLCASSSVAGGTDTQYFGPGTRLTVL.

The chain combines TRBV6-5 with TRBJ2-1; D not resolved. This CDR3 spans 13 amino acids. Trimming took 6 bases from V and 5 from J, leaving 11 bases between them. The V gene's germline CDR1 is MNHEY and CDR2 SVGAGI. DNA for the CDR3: TGTGCCAGCAGAACTATAGGGAACAATGAGCAGTTCTTC. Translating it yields CASRTIGNNEQFF.

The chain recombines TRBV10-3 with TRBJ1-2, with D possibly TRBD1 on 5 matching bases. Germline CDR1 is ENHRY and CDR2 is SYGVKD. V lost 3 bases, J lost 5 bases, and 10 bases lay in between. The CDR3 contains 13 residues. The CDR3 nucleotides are TGTGCCATCAGTGAAGCAGGGATTTATGGCTACACCTTC. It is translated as CAISEAGIYGYTF.

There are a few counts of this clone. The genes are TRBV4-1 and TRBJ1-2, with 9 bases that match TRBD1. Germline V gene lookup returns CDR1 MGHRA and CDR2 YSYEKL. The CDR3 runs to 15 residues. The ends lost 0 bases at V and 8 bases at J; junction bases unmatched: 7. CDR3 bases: TGCGCCAGCAGCCAAGACGAACAGGGGGCGCGGGGCTACACCTTC. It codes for CASSQDEQGARGYTF.

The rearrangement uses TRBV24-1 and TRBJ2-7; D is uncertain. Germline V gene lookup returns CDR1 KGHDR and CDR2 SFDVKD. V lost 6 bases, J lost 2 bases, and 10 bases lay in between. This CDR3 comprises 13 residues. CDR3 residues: CATSHPPTYEQYF. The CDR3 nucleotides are TGTGCCACCAGTCACCCTCCAACCTACGAGCAGTACTTC.

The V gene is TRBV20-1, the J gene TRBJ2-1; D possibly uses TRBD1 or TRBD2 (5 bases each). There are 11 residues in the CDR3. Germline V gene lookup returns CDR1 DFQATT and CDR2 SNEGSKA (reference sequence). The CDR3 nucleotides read TGCAGCGCCCCGTGGGGGAATGAGCAGTTCTTC. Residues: CSAPWGNEQFF.

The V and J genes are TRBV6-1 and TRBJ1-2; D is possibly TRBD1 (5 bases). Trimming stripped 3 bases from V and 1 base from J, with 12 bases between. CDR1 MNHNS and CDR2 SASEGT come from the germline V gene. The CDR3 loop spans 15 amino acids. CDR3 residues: CASSDNGAVNYGYTF. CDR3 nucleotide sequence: TGTGCCAGCAGTGACAACGGGGCGGTTAACTATGGCTACACCTTC.

CDR3 sequence: CASSFRGQGADEQYF. The DNA for the CDR3 is TGTGCCAGCAGTTTCAGGGGACAGGGGGCCGACGAGCAGTACTTC. The gene calls are TRBV11-2 and TRBJ2-7; 12 bases fit TRBD1. Trimming removed 6 bases from V and 5 bases from J; junction bases left unmatched: 8. The length of the CDR3 is 15 residues. Per the germline V gene, CDR1 is SGHAT and CDR2 is FQNNGV.